This paragraph reports one T cell receptor beta chain. This sample is drawn from a study of blood T cell repertoires in COVID-19. Using immunoSEQ multiplex PCR, the repertoire was profiled, and TCRdb retains in-frame clones only, with some absent. The sample carries just under 300,000 clones, around nine tenths recorded once. Germline assignment: CDR1 ENHRY and CDR2 SYGVKD. The CDR3 has 14 amino acids. Trimming took off 3 bases at V and 8 bases at J, with 11 bases between the two ends. Input material: peripheral blood. The rearrangement links TRBV10-3 to TRBJ1-6; a possible D gene is TRBD1 (5 bases). The clonotype was recovered from a man aged 65 to 85 with acute or convalescent COVID-19. CDR3 amino acids: CAISERGMDSPLHF. CDR3 sequence (DNA): TGTGCCATCAGTGAACGGGGGATGGATTCACCCCTCCACTTT.